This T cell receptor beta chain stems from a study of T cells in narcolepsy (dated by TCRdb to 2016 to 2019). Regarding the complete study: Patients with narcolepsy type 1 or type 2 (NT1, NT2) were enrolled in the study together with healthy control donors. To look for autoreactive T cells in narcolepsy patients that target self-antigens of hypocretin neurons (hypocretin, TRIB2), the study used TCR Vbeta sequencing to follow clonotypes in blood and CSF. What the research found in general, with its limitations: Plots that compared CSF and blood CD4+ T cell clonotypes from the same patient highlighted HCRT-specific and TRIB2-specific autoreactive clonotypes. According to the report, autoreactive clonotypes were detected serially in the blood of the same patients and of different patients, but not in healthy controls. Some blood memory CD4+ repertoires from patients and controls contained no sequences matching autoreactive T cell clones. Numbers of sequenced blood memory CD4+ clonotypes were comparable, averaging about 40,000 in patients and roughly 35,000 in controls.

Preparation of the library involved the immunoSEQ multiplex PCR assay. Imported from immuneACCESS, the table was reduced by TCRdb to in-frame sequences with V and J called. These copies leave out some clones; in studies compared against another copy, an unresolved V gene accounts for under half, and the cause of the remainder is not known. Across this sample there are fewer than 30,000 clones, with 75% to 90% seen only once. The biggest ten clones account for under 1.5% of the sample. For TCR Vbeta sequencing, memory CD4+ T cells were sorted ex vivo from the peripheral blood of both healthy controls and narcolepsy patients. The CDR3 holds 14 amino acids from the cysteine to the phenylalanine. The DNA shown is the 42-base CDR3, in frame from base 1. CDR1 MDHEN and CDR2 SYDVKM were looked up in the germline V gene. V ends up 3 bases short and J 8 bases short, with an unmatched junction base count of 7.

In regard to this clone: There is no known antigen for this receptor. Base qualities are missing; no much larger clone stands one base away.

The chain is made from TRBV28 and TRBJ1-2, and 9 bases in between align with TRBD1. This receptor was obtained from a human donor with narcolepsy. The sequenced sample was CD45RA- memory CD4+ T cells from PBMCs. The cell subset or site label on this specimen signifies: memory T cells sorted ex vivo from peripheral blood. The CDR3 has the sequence CASSLSQGAGGYTF. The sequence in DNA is TGTGCCAGCAGTTTGTCACAGGGGGCGGGGGGCTACACCTTC.